This T cell receptor (beta chain) was retrieved from a study of shared T cell receptors in the human thymus. TCRdb's table, derived via immunoSEQ multiplex PCR, lists solely in-frame clones and lacks some. Seen here are about 660,000 clones, approximately 88% observed once, and the top ten hold approximately 0.01%. This CDR3 has 16 amino acids. V was clipped by 0 bases and J by 3 bases; unmatched bases: 7. Germline loops: CDR1 SGHAT, CDR2 FQNNGV. These data were also reused for a study on human thymus T cells. From that study: Thymus pieces cut out during corrective heart surgery were the tissue that was used. It looked as if thymic and blood repertoires used V and J genes in a biased way. What related research reported was that thymic repertoires overlapped highly among unrelated individuals.

The J gene is TRBJ2-7, the V gene TRBV11-2, with 8 nucleotides matching TRBD1. The TCR comes from a boy in the first two years of life with a congenital heart defect. The sample was thymocytes. CDR3 sequence: CASSLDLGQGNYEQYF. The CDR3 DNA sequence: TGTGCCAGCAGCTTAGACCTAGGACAGGGAAACTACGAGCAGTACTTC.